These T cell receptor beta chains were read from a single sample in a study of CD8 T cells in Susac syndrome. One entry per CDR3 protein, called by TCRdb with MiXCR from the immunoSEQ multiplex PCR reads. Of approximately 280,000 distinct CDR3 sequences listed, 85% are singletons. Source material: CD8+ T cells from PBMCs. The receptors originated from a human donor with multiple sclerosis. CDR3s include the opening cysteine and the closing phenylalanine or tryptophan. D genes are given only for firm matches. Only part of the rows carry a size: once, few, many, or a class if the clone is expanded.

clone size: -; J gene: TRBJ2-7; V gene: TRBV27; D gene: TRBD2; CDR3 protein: CASSTTRISSGSSYEQYF; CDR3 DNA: TGTGCCAGCAGTACCACGAGGATCTCGAGCGGGAGCTCCTACGAGCAGTACTTC
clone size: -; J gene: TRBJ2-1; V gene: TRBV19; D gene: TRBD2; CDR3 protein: CASKGGLALYNEQFF; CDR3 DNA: TGTGCCAGTAAAGGGGGACTAGCGCTTTACAATGAGCAGTTCTTC
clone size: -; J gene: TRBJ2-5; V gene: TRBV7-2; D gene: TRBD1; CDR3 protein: CASSRDSQETQYF; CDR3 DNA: TGTGCCAGCAGCCGGGACAGTCAAGAGACCCAGTACTTC
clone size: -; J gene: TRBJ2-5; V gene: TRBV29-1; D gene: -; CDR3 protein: CSVYRDINVQETQYF; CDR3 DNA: TGCAGCGTCTACCGGGACATAAACGTCCAAGAGACCCAGTACTTC
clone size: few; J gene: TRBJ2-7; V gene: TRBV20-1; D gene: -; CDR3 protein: CSARDRRTATPYEQYF; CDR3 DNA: TGCAGTGCTAGAGATCGGCGGACAGCAACCCCCTACGAGCAGTACTTC
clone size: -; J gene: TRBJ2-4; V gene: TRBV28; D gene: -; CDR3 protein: CASLRGLGGGNIQYF; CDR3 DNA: TGTGCCAGCCTAAGGGGGTTGGGGGGCGGAAACATTCAGTACTTC
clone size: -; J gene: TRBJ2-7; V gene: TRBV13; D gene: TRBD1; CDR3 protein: CASSLGLQGAYEQYF; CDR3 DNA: TGTGCCAGCAGCTTAGGCCTACAGGGGGCATACGAGCAGTACTTC
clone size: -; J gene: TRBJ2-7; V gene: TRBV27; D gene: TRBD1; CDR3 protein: CASSSDREYEQYF; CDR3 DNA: TGTGCCAGCAGTTCCGACAGGGAGTACGAGCAGTACTTC
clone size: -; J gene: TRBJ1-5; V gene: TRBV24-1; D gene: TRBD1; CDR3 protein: CATSPQGQGGNQPQHF; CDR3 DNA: TGTGCCACCAGTCCCCAAGGACAGGGTGGGAATCAGCCCCAGCATTTT
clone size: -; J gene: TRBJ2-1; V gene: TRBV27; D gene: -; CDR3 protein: CASSLAAGRYNEQFF; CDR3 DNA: TGTGCCAGCAGTTTAGCGGCGGGACGCTACAATGAGCAGTTCTTC